This T cell receptor (beta chain) was sequenced for a study of control samples from healthy donors and cancer patients. Generated by immunoSEQ multiplex PCR, the TCRdb table keeps only in-frame clones and is missing some. The sample lists under 200,000 clones, about 86% seen once, with 4% to 6% in the top ten. CDR3 length: 13 residues. V lost 7 bases and J lost 2, with 8 bases in between. Germline V gene sequence: CDR1 SNHLY, CDR2 FYNNEI. The chain joins TRBV2 to TRBJ1-4; no clear D gene. The source of this sequence is a woman in her twenties or thirties in good health. The sample taken for sequencing was blood. The CDR3 bases are TGTGCCAGCATGGCCGCCACTAATGAAAAACTGTTTTTT. This sequence encodes CASMAATNEKLFF.